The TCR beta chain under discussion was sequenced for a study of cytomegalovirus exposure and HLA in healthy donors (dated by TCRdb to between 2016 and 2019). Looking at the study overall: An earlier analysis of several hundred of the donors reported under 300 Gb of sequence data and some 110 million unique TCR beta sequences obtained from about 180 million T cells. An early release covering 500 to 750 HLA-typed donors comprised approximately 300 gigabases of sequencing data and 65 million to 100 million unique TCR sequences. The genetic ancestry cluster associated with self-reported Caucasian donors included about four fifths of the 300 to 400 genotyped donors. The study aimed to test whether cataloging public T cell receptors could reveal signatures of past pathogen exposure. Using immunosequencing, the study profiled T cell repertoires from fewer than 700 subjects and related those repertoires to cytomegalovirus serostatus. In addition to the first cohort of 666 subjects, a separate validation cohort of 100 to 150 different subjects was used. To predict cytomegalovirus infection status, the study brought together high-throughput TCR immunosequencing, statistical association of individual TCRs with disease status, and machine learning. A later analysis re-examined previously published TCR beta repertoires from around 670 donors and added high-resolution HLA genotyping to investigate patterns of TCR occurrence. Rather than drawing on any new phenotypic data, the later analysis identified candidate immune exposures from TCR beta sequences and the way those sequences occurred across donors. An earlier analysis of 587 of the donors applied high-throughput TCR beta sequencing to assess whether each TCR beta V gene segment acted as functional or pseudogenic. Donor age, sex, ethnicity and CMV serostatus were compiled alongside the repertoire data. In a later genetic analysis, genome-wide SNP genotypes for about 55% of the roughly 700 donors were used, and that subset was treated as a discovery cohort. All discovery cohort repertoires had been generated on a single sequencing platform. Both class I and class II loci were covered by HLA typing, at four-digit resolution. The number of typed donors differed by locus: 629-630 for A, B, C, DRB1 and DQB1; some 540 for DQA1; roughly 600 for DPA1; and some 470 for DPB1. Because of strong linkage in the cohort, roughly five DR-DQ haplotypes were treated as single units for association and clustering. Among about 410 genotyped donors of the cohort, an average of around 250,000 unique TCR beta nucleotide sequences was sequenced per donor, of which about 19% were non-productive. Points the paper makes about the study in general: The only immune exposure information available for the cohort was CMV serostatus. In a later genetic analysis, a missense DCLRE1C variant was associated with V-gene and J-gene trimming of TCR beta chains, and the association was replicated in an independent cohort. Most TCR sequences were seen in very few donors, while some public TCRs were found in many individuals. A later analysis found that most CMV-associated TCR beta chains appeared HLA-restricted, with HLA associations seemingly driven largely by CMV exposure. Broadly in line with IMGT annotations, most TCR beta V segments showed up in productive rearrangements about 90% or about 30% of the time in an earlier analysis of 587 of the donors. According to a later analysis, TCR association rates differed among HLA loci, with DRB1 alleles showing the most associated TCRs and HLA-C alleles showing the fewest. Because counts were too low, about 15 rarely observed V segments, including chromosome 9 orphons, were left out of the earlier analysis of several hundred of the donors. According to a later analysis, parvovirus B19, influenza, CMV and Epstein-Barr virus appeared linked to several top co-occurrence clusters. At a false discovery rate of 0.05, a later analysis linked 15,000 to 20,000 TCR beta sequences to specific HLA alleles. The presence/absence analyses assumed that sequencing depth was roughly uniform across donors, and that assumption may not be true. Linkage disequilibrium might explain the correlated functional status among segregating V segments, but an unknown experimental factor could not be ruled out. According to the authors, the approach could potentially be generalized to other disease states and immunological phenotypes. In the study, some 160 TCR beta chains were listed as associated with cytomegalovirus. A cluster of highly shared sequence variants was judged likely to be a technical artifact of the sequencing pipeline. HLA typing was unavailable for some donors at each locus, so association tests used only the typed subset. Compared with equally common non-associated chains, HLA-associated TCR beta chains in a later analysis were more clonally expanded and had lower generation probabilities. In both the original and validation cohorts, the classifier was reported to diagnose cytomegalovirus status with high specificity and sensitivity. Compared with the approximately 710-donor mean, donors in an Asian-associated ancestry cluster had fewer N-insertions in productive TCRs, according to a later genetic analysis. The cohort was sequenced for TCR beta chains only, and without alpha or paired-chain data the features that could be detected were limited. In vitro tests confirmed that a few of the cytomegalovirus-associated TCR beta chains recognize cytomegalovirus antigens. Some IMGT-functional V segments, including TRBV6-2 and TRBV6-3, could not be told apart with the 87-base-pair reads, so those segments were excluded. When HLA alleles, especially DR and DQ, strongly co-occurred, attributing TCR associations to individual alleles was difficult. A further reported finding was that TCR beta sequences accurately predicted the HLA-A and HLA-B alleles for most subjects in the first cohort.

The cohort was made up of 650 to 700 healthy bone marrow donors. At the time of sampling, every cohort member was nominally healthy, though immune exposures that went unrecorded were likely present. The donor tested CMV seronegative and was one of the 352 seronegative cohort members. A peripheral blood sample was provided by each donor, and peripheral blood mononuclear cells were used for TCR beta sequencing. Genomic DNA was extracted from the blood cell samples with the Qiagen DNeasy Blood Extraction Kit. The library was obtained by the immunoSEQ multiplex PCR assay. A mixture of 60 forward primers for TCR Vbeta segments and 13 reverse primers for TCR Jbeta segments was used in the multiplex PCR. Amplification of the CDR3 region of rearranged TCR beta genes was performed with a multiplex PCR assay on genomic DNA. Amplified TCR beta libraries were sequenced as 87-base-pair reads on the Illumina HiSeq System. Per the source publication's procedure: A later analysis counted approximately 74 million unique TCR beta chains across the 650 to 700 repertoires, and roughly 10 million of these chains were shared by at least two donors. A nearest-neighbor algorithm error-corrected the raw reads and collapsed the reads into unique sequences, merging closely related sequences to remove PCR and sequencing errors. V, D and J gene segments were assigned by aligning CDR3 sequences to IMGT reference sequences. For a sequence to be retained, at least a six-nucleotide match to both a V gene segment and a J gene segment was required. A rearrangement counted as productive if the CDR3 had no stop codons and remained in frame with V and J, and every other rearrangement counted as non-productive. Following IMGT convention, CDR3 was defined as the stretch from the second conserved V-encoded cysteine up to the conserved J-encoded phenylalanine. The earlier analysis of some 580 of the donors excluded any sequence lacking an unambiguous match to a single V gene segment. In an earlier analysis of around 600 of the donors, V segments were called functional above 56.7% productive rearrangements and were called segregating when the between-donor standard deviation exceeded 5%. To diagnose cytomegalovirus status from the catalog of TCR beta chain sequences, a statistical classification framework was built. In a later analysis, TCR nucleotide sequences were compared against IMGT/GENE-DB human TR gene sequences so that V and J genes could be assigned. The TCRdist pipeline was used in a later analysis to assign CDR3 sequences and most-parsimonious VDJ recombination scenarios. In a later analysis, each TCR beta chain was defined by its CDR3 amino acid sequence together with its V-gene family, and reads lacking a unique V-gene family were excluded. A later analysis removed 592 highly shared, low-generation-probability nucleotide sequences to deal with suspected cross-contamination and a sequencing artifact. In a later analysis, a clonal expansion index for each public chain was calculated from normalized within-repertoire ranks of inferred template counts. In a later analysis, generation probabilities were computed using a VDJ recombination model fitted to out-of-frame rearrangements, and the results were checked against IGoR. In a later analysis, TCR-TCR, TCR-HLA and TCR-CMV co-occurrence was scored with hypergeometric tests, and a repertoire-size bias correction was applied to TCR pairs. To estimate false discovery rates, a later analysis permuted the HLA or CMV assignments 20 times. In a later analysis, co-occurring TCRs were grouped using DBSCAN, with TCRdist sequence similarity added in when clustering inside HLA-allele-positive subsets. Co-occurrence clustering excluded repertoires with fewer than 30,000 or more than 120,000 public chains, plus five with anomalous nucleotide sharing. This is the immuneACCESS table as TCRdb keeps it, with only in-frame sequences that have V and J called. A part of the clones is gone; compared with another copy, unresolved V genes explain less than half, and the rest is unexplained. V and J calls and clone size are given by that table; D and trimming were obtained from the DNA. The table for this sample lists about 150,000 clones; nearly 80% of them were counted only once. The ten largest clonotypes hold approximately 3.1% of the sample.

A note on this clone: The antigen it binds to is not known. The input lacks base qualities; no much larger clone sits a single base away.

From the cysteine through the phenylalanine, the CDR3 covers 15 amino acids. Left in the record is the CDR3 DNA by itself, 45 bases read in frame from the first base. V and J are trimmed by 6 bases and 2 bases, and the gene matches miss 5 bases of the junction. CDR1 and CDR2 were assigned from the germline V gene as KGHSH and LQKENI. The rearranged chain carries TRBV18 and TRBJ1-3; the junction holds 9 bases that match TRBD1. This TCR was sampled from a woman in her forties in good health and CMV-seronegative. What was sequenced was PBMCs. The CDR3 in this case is CASSAGQGAGNTIYF. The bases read TGTGCCAGCTCCGCGGGACAGGGTGCTGGAAACACCATATATTTT.